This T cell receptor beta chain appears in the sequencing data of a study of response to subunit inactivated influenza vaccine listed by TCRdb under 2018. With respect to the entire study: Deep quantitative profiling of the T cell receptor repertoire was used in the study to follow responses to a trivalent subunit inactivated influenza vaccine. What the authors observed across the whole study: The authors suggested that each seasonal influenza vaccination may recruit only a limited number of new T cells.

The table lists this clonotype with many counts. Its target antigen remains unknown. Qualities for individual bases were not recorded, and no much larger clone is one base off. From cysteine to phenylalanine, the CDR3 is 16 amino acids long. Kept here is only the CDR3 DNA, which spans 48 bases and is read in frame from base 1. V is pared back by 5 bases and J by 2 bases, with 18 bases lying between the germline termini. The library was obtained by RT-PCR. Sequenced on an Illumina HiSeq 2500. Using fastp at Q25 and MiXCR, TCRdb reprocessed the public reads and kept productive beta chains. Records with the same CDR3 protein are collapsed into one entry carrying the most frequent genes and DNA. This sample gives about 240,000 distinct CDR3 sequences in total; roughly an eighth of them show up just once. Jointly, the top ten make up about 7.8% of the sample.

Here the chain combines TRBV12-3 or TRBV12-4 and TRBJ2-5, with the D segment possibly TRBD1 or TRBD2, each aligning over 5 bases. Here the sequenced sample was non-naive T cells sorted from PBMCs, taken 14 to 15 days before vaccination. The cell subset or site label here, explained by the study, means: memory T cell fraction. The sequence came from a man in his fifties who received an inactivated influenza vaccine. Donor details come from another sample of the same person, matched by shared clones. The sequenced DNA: TGTGCCAGCAGTGACCGGGACCCGGGGCTTCAAGAGACCCAGTACTTC. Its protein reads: CASSDRDPGLQETQYF.